These T cell receptor beta chains were read from a single sample in a study of blood T cell repertoires in COVID-19. Produced via immunoSEQ multiplex PCR; TCRdb's table is partial and in-frame only. Here the sample spans 140,000 to 150,000 clones, about nine tenths being singletons. Material for sequencing was PBMCs or T cells enriched from blood (not recorded which). Receptors were obtained from a man between 60 and 70 years old who had recovered from COVID-19. The CDR3 runs from the conserved cysteine through the conserved F or W. A D gene is named only where the DNA matches it firmly. Clone size is shown for a subset of rows, as once, few, many or a class of expanded clone.

J,V,D,size,CDR3,DNA
TRBJ1-3,TRBV30,NA,NA,CAWSVGARNTIYF,TGTGCCTGGAGTGTGGGAGCCAGAAACACCATATATTTT
TRBJ2-3,TRBV25-1,NA,NA,CASSDPSGVDTQYF,TGTGCCAGCAGTGATCCCTCGGGGGTGGATACGCAGTATTTT
TRBJ2-7,TRBV14,NA,NA,CASSQLGLYYEQYF,TGTGCCAGCAGCCAATTAGGACTGTACTACGAGCAGTACTTC
TRBJ2-4,TRBV24-1,NA,NA,CATSSFSNIQYF,TGTGCCACCAGTAGTTTTAGCAACATTCAGTACTTC
TRBJ1-3,TRBV30,TRBD1,NA,CAWSVLGQGHSGNTIYF,TGTGCCTGGAGTGTACTGGGACAGGGGCACTCTGGAAACACCATATATTTT
TRBJ1-2,TRBV19,NA,NA,CASSAPGGYTF,TGTGCCAGTAGTGCTCCAGGTGGCTACACCTTC
TRBJ2-5,TRBV28,TRBD1,few,CASSLGGQGAGETQYF,TGTGCCAGCAGTTTGGGGGGACAGGGGGCCGGGGAGACCCAGTACTTC
TRBJ2-2,TRBV19,NA,NA,CASSIYNGELFF,TGTGCCAGTAGTATATATAACGGGGAGCTGTTTTTT
TRBJ1-5,TRBV10-2,NA,NA,CASSEGGRGNQPQHF,TGCGCCAGCAGTGAAGGGGGTAGGGGGAATCAGCCCCAGCATTTT
TRBJ2-7,TRBV2,TRBD1,NA,CASSDAGGSEQYF,TGTGCCAGCAGTGATGCAGGGGGCTCCGAGCAGTACTTC
TRBJ1-1,TRBV7-3,NA,NA,CASSLTRGTEAFF,TGTGCCAGCAGCTTAACCAGGGGAACTGAAGCTTTCTTT
TRBJ1-3,TRBV7-6,NA,NA,CASSSAPTPDTIYF,TGTGCCAGCAGCTCTGCCCCCACGCCGGACACCATATATTTT
TRBJ1-5,TRBV2,NA,NA,CASSEARGAINQPQHF,TGTGCCAGCAGTGAAGCGCGGGGGGCGATAAATCAGCCCCAGCATTTT
TRBJ2-1,TRBV5-4,NA,few,CASAPPSGPSYNEQFF,TGTGCCAGCGCTCCCCCCAGCGGGCCATCCTACAATGAGCAGTTCTTC
TRBJ2-7,TRBV11-3,NA,NA,CASSIGGSYEQYF,TGTGCCAGCAGCATCGGCGGGTCCTACGAGCAGTACTTC
TRBJ2-7,TRBV28,TRBD2,NA,CASSLPLAGGSYEQYF,TGTGCCAGCAGTTTACCACTAGCGGGAGGCTCCTACGAGCAGTACTTC
TRBJ2-4,TRBV6-5,TRBD1,NA,CASVGQGVNIQYF,TGTGCCAGCGTTGGACAGGGGGTGAACATTCAGTACTTC
TRBJ2-1,TRBV10-1,NA,NA,CASSVKRGSEQFF,TGCGCCAGCAGTGTAAAAAGGGGGAGTGAGCAGTTCTTC
TRBJ1-1,TRBV9,TRBD1,NA,CASSVQGARTEAFF,TGTGCCAGCAGCGTACAGGGGGCGCGGACTGAAGCTTTCTTT
TRBJ2-7,TRBV5-5,TRBD2,NA,CASSSPLSGRAGYEQYF,TGTGCCAGCAGCTCCCCTCTTAGCGGGAGGGCCGGGTACGAGCAGTACTTC
TRBJ1-1,TRBV29-1,NA,NA,CSARSTEAFF,TGCAGCGCGCGGAGCACTGAAGCTTTCTTT
TRBJ2-5,TRBV19,TRBD2,NA,CATGRGNQETQYF,TGTGCCACCGGGCGGGGGAACCAAGAGACCCAGTACTTC
TRBJ1-2,TRBV11-2,TRBD1,NA,CASSPLTGQGSGYTF,TGTGCCAGCAGCCCACTGACGGGACAGGGATCTGGCTACACCTTC
TRBJ2-3,TRBV18,NA,NA,CASSPSPGDTQYF,TGTGCCAGCTCACCCTCTCCCGGAGATACGCAGTATTTT